This entry is about one TCR beta chain. As yet, its antigen is unknown. Trimming at V came to 2 bases and at J to 7 bases, leaving 8 bases not matched to a gene. Germline V gene sequence: CDR1 MNHEY, CDR2 SVGAGI. The length of the CDR3 is 16 residues. The PCR employed 60 Vbeta primers together with 13 Jbeta primers. The table came from immunoSEQ multiplex PCR; TCRdb's copy has only in-frame clones and leaves some out. This sample contains tens of thousands of clones. This entry is derived from a study of cytomegalovirus exposure and HLA in healthy donors. Notes on the study in general: TCR beta chain V- and J-gene trimming was linked, in a later analysis, to a missense variant in DCLRE1C. Within an earlier analysis, most TCR beta V segments proved productive either about 90% or about 30% of the time.

This rearrangement joins TRBV6-5 to TRBJ2-2; 9 bases are a match to TRBD1. What was sequenced was PBMCs. The source is a woman aged 25-40 years in good health and CMV-seronegative. CDR3 nucleotides: TGTGCCAGCAGTTACCAGAATACAGGGGGCAACGGGGAGCTGTTTTTT. This codes for CASSYQNTGGNGELFF.